The text below deals with one T cell receptor beta chain. What it binds is unknown. This entry is derived from a study of T cells expressing NK-cell markers. Study at large: Repertoires of TCR beta were obtained from T cells sorted as CD3+CD56+NKG2C+, CD3+CD56+NKG2C- and CD3+CD56-NKG2C+. Seven sequenced donors out of eight were HCMV-seropositive, one seronegative.

One entry per CDR3 protein, without DNA, is what TCRdb gives after re-calling the 5' RACE reads. The specimen's table records some 390,000 distinct CDR3 sequences. CDR1 and CDR2 from the germline V gene are SGHRS and YFSETQ. The CDR3 is made up of 17 amino acids. Findings of the study overall: The CD3+CD56-NKG2C+ fraction of several donors was also led by these clonotypes. NKG2C+ dominant clonotypes from roughly 6 donors made up about 1.0-7.5% of CD8+ T cells.

The sequenced sample consisted of blood T cells: a sorted CD56 or NKG2C T cell subset, CD4+ or CD8+ T cells, or bulk PBMC T cells (not recorded which). The chain recombines TRBV5-1 with TRBJ2-1. The receptor's source is a woman aged 45 to 65 in good health. The CDR3 protein is CASSLFPTASSYNEQFF.